This TCR beta chain was found in a study of cytomegalovirus exposure and HLA in healthy donors. Study conclusions and caveats: A missense DCLRE1C variant was associated with V- and J-gene trimming of TCR beta chains in a later analysis, and an independent cohort replicated the association. In a later analysis, an Asian-associated ancestry cluster reportedly showed fewer N-insertions than the roughly 650-donor mean.

V dropped 4 bases and J dropped 2 bases, with 15 bases sitting between them. Germline CDR1 LGHNA, CDR2 YNFKEQ. The CDR3 is 16 amino acids. Points on this clone: The antigen is unknown.

With 60 Vbeta and 13 Jbeta primers, the PCR was carried out. Method: immunoSEQ multiplex PCR; TCRdb's copy keeps in-frame clones and lacks some. The top ten clones hold 1.3% of a sample with roughly 100,000 clones, around 70% of them seen once. The sequence derives from a man in his forties in good health and CMV-seronegative. Sequenced: PBMCs. The chain joins TRBV4-2 to TRBJ2-1, with D unresolved. For the CDR3, the DNA is TGTGCCAGCAGCCCACCGTCGGCAGGTCCCTACAATGAGCAGTTCTTC. Translated, it gives CASSPPSAGPYNEQFF.